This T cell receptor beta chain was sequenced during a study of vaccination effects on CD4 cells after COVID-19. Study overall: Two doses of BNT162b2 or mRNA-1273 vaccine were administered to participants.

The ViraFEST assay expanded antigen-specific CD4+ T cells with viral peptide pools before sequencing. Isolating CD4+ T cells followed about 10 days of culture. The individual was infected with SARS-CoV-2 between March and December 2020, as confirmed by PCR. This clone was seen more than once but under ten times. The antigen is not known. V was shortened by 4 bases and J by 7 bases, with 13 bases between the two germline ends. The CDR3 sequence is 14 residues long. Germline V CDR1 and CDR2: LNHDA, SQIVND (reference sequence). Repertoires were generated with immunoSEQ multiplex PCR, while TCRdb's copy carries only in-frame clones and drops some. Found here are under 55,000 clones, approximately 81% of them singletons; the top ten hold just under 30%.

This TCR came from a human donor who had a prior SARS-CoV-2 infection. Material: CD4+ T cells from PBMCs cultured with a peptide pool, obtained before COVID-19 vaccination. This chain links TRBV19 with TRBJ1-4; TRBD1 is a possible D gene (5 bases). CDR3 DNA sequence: TGTGCCAGTAGTACACAGGAAGGATTTGAAAAACTGTTTTTT. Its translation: CASSTQEGFEKLFF. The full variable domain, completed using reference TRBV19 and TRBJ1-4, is DGGITQSPKYLFRKEGQNVTLSCEQNLNHDAMYWYRQDPGQGLRLIYYSQIVNDFQKGDIAEGYSVSREKKESFPLTVTSAQKNPTAFYLCASSTQEGFEKLFFGSGTQLSVL.